This T cell receptor beta chain was profiled in a study of CD4 T cells in relation to SARS-CoV-2 and coronaviruses. Notes on the study in general: According to naive versus memory sequencing, detected responses are memory recall, not newly primed.

The CDR3 is made up of 17 amino acids. The junction had 11 bases not matched to a gene; V was cut back by 0 bases and J by 9 bases. Germline loops: CDR1 SGDLS, CDR2 YYNGEE. The repertoire was sequenced with immunoSEQ multiplex PCR; TCRdb's copy has only in-frame clones and lacks some. Seen here are 68,000 or so clones, 90% to 95% observed once, and the top ten hold around 0.21%. A remark on this clone: Its antigen is not identified.

Before the COVID-19 pandemic, during about 2011-2019, CD4+ T cells were taken from unexposed donors. This sequence joins TRBV9 and TRBJ1-6; 8 bases align to TRBD1. Sequencing was done on a sample of naive CD4+ T cells from PBMCs. Documented subset: naive CD4+ T cells isolated by negative enrichment. This receptor was identified in a human donor in good health. The CDR3: CASSVESPDRGSSPLHF. DNA of the CDR3: TGTGCCAGCAGCGTAGAATCCCCAGACAGGGGAAGTTCACCCCTCCACTTT.